This TCR beta chain was captured in a study of OX40 agonist ivuxolimab in advanced cancers. General study findings and limits: CD8+ T cells averaged more expanded clones than CD4+.

Assay used: immunoSEQ multiplex PCR; TCRdb lists only in-frame clones, some missing. The sample records 55,000 to 90,000 clones, 80% to 90% being singletons. The CDR3 is 15 amino acids. Germline V CDR1 and CDR2: KGHSH, LQKENI. Trimming left V 0 bases short and J 5 bases short, with 14 bases between. On this clone: The antigen is unknown.

V usage is TRBV18 and J usage is TRBJ2-7; possible D gene TRBD2, 6 bases. This TCR was recovered from an adult with an advanced solid tumor such as melanoma, head and neck, liver or kidney cancer. The sample consisted of CD4+ or CD8+ T cells sorted from blood, taken in a trial of the OX40 agonist ivuxolimab. DNA for the CDR3: TGTGCCAGCTCACCACCGCACGGGGGATTGGACGAGCAGTACTTC. As protein: CASSPPHGGLDEQYF.